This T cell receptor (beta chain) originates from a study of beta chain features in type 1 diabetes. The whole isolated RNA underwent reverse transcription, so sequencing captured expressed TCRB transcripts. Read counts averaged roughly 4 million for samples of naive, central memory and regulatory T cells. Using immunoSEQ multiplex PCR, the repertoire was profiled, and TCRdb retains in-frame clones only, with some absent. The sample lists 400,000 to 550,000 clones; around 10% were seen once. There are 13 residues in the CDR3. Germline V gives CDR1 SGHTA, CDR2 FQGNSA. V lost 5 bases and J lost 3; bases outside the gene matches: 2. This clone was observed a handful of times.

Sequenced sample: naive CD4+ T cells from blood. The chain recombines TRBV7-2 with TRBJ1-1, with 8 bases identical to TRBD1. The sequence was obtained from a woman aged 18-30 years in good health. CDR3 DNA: TGTGCCAGCAGCATACAGGGGGACACTGAAGCTTTCTTT. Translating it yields CASSIQGDTEAFF.